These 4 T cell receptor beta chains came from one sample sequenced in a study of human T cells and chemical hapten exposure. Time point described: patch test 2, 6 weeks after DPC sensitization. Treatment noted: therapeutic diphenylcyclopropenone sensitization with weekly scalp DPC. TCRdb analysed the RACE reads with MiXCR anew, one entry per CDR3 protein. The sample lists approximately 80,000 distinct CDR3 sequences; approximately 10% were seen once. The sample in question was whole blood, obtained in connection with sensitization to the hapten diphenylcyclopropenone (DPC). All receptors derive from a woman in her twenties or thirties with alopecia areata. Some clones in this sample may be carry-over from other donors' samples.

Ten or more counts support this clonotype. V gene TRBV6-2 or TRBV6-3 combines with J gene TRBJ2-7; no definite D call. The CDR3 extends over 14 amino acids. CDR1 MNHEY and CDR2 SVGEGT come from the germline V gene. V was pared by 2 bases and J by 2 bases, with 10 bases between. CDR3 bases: TGTGCCAGCAGTTACCTCCCAGCCACCTACGAGCAGTACTTC. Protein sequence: CASSYLPATYEQYF.

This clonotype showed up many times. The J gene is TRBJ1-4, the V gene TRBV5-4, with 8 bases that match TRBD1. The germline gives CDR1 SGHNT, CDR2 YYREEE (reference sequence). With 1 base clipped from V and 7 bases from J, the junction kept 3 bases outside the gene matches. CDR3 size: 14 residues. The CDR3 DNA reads TGTGCCAGCAGCTTGCAGGGGGCTGTTGAAAAACTGTTTTTT. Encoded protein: CASSLQGAVEKLFF.

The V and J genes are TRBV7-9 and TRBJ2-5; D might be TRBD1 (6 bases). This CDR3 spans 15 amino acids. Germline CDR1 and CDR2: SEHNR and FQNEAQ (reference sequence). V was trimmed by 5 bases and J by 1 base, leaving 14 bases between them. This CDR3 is CASSPGTSPQETQYF. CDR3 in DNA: TGTGCCAGCAGCCCCGGGACATCCCCCCAAGAGACCCAGTACTTC.

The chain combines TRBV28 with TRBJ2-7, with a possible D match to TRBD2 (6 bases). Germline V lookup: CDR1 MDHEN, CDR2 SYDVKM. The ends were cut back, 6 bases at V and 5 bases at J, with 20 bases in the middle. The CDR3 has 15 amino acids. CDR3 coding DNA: TGTGCCAGCAGGACGAGCACGGGGGTACGCCACGAGCAGTACTTC. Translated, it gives CASRTSTGVRHEQYF.